These 29 T cell receptor beta chains were sequenced from one sample in a study of Graves' ophthalmopathy and Graves' hyperthyroidism. RNA served as the template for amplifying TCR beta CDR3 regions. In the first round, RT-PCR was carried out with HTBI primers, and a multiplex PCR formed the second round. A single record per CDR3 protein comes from TCRdb applying MiXCR to the multiplex PCR reads. The data contain hundreds of thousands of distinct CDR3 sequences, 35% to 45% of them singletons. Specimen: peripheral blood. These receptor sequences come from an adult man with Graves' ophthalmopathy.

The gene calls are TRBV5-8 and TRBJ2-6; D uncertain. This CDR3 region has 14 residues. V lost 7 bases and J lost 4, with 12 bases in between. Germline assignment: CDR1 SGHTS and CDR2 YDEGEE. The CDR3 DNA follows: TGTGCCAGCTCACCACCGGCGGGGGCCAACGTCCTGACTTTC. Its translation: CASSPPAGANVLTF.

This clonotype was seen ten or more times. The V call is TRBV9, the J call TRBJ1-1, with D uncertain. Trimming cost V 3 bases and J 8 bases, with 14 bases left between them. This CDR3 has 13 amino acids. Per germline, CDR1 SGDLS and CDR2 YYNGEE. The CDR3 region is CASSATATREAFF. The CDR3 nucleotides read TGTGCCAGCAGCGCCACAGCGACAAGGGAAGCTTTCTTT.

This clonotype was picked up a small number of times. The chain is built from TRBV7-9 and TRBJ1-2; D gene unclear. The germline V and J ends were trimmed by 5 bases and 5 bases, with 21 bases remaining between them. This CDR3 is 16 amino acids long. CDR1 and CDR2 (germline): SEHNR, FQNEAQ (reference sequence). CDR3 in amino acids: CASSQEGAGPLYGYTF. In DNA form, the CDR3 reads TGTGCCAGCAGCCAAGAGGGCGCAGGTCCTCTTTATGGCTACACCTTC.

This clonotype was counted only a few times. The CDR3 nucleotides are TGTGCCAGCAGTTTGGCCAGCGGGACAGAGACCCAGTACTTC. Protein: CASSLASGTETQYF. The gene calls are TRBV12-3 or TRBV12-4 and TRBJ2-5; the match to TRBD2 covers 7 bases. The CDR3 is made up of 14 amino acids. Germline trimming cut 3 bases from V and 4 bases from J; bases unmatched to any gene: 5.

The V and J genes are TRBV20-1 and TRBJ1-5; D possibly corresponds to TRBD1 (5 bases). V lost 0 bases and J lost 7, with 10 bases in between. The CDR3 consists of 13 residues. Per germline, CDR1 DFQATT and CDR2 SNEGSKA (reference sequence). Here the CDR3 DNA reads TGCAGTGCTAGAGATGGGGGGTACCAGCCCCAGCATTTT. Translating it yields CSARDGGYQPQHF.

The V and J genes are TRBV25-1 and TRBJ1-5, with D perhaps TRBD1 (6 bases). The germline V gene encodes CDR1 MGHDK and CDR2 SYGVNS. The CDR3 has 13 amino acids. V lost 11 bases and J 5 bases, leaving 16 bases between the germline ends. Written as DNA, the CDR3 is TGTGCCTGGAGTGTTTACAGGGATCAGCCCCAGCATTTT. Protein product: CAWSVYRDQPQHF.

This clonotype was picked up many times. The chain has TRBV7-9 and TRBJ1-2; no firm D call. The CDR3 is 13 amino acids. Trimming shortened V by 6 bases and J by 5 bases, and 13 bases separated the two germline ends. Per germline, CDR1 SEHNR and CDR2 FQNEAQ (reference sequence). CDR3 nucleotide sequence: TGTGCCAGCAGGACGGGTGACGTATATGGCTACACCTTC. This encodes CASRTGDVYGYTF.

The chain recombines TRBV12-3 or TRBV12-4 with TRBJ2-7; possible D gene TRBD2, 5 bases. V lost 2 bases and J 6 bases, leaving 14 bases between the germline ends. CDR3 length equals 14 residues. CDR3 DNA: TGTGCCAGCAGTTTAAATCGGGGAATAGGCGAGCAGTACTTC. Translation: CASSLNRGIGEQYF.

The chain links TRBV15 to TRBJ2-3; 14 bases are a match to TRBD2. The CDR3 loop spans 19 amino acids. The germline V gene encodes CDR1 LNHNV and CDR2 YYDKDF (reference sequence). With 0 bases clipped from V and 5 bases from J, the junction kept 10 bases outside the gene matches. In nucleotides, the CDR3 is TGTGCCACCAGCAGAGATGCCCTGGGACTAGCGGGAGTTGGAGATACGCAGTATTTT. Translating it yields CATSRDALGLAGVGDTQYF.

This clonotype has ten or more counts. V usage is TRBV10-3 and J usage is TRBJ1-1, with D unresolved. V lost 0 bases and J lost 8, with 7 bases in between. The germline CDR1 and CDR2 sequences are ENHRY and SYGVKD. The CDR3 runs to 12 residues. CDR3 sequence reads: CAISESMAEAFF. In DNA form, the CDR3 reads TGTGCCATCAGTGAGTCCATGGCCGAAGCTTTCTTT.

This clonotype was recorded only once. This chain links TRBV7-9 with TRBJ2-3; 9 positions match TRBD2. The CDR3 runs 14 residues. V was clipped by 5 bases and J by 4 bases; unmatched bases: 4. CDR1 and CDR2 from the germline V gene are SEHNR and FQNEAQ (reference sequence). The CDR3 is CASSAAGGADTQYF. In DNA form, the CDR3 reads TGTGCCAGCAGCGCAGCGGGAGGAGCAGATACGCAGTATTTT.

The chain's CDR3 is CASSLGGLYGGYTF. CDR3 coding DNA: TGTGCCAGCAGCTTAGGGGGCCTTTACGGTGGCTACACCTTC. The V and J genes are TRBV7-9 and TRBJ1-2; tentatively, D is TRBD1 (5 bases). Germline V CDR1 and CDR2: SEHNR, FQNEAQ (reference sequence). V lost 1 base and J lost 7, with 13 bases in between. The CDR3 is 14 residues long.

This rearrangement joins TRBV29-1 to TRBJ1-6, with 9 bases aligning to TRBD1. The V and J ends lost 3 bases and 6 bases, in that order; junction bases with no gene match: 6. The CDR3 sequence is 15 residues long. Germline loops: CDR1 SQVTM, CDR2 ANQGSEA. The CDR3: CSVEGTGRSNSPLHF. The CDR3 DNA sequence: TGCAGCGTTGAGGGGACAGGGCGATCTAATTCACCCCTCCACTTT.

Comment on this clonotype: A read error is possible here, since a much larger clone lies one base away. The rearrangement uses TRBV7-3 and TRBJ1-5; 8 nucleotides agree with TRBD1. The J segment lost 6 bases and the V segment lost 6 bases, leaving 7 bases of the junction unmatched. The CDR3 covers 14 residues. The germline CDR1 and CDR2 sequences are SGHTA and FQGTGA. CDR3 DNA sequence: TGTGCCAGCAGTCCCTCAGGGGGCTTTCAGCCCCAGCATTTT. Residues: CASSPSGGFQPQHF.

Ten or more counts support this clonotype. The chain combines TRBV27 with TRBJ1-4; 10 bases are shared with TRBD1. CDR3 length: 14 residues. After removal of 6 bases from V and 7 bases from J, the junction contained 5 bases not matched to a gene. Germline V gene lookup returns CDR1 MNHEY and CDR2 SMNVEV (reference sequence). The CDR3 here is CASRRQGATEKLFF. In DNA form, the CDR3 reads TGTGCCAGCAGACGACAGGGGGCGACTGAAAAACTGTTTTTT.

The CDR3 nucleotides are TGTGCCAGTAGTATAGAAGGCAGGGAAGGTCAGCCCCAGCATTTT. Protein product: CASSIEGREGQPQHF. The genes are TRBV19 and TRBJ1-5; TRBD1 is a possible D gene (5 bases). The CDR3 has 15 residues. The germline CDR1 and CDR2 sequences are LNHDA and SQIVND (reference sequence). Trimming removed 0 bases from V and 6 bases from J, with 12 bases in between.

This chain uses TRBV29-1 with TRBJ2-7, with 7 bases aligning to TRBD1. The ends lost 1 base at V and 9 bases at J; junction bases unmatched: 3. This CDR3 is 11 amino acids long. Germline loops: CDR1 SQVTM, CDR2 ANQGSEA. CDR3 nucleotides: TGCAGCGTTGAAGGACAGGGCGGGCAGTACTTC. It encodes CSVEGQGGQYF.

This clonotype has a count of ten or more. The CDR3 is CASSPRTTQETQYF. The CDR3 DNA reads TGTGCCAGCAGTCCCCGCACCACGCAAGAGACCCAGTACTTC. The rearrangement joins TRBV2 to TRBJ2-5, with D unresolved. CDR1 is SNHLY, CDR2 FYNNEI, per germline. The germline V and J ends were trimmed by 5 bases and 2 bases, with 12 bases remaining between them. CDR3 length: 14 amino acids.

This chain links TRBV10-3 with TRBJ1-2; D is perhaps TRBD1 (5 bases). Germline V lookup: CDR1 ENHRY, CDR2 SYGVKD. This CDR3 comprises 15 residues. Trimming cost V 2 bases and J 0 bases, with 10 bases left between them. CDR3 DNA: TGTGCCATCAGTGAGGCGGGGGACGCTAACTATGGCTACACCTTC. Translating gives CAISEAGDANYGYTF.

At least ten counts were recorded for this clonotype. The chain has TRBV24-1 and TRBJ1-1; TRBD1 matches 7 bases. The V gene's germline CDR1 is KGHDR and CDR2 SFDVKD. Losses at the gene ends were 4 bases for V and 11 bases for J; bases not matched to a gene: 6. This CDR3 is built from 12 residues. CDR3 region: CATSDRTGSAFF. The DNA for the CDR3 is TGTGCCACCAGTGACCGGACAGGTTCGGCTTTCTTT.

The chain uses TRBV10-3 and TRBJ2-7; D gene unclear. Germline V gene lookup returns CDR1 ENHRY and CDR2 SYGVKD. The CDR3 totals 12 residues. V lost 3 bases, J lost 5 bases, and 8 bases lay in between. CDR3 DNA: TGTGCCATCAGTGATCGAACGGACGAGCAGTACTTC. This encodes CAISDRTDEQYF.

CDR3 DNA: TGTGCCAGCAGCTTAAGAGGCAGGGGGCACGCCGGGGAGCTGTTTTTT. It translates to CASSLRGRGHAGELFF. The chain has TRBV7-6 and TRBJ2-2; 8 bases line up with TRBD1. The CDR3 runs 16 residues. CDR1 is SGHVS and CDR2 is FNYEAQ in the germline V gene. J gave up 6 bases and V 2 bases, and 8 bases lay outside the gene matches.

The CDR3 region has the DNA TGTGCCATCAGTGAAAGAGCAGGACAGGGATCGTACTTC. Residues: CAISERAGQGSYF. The chain has TRBV10-3 and TRBJ2-7, with TRBD1 matching over 8 bases. The CDR3 covers 13 residues. V trimming: 3 bases; J trimming: 12 bases; junction bases outside the gene matches: 10. Germline V lookup: CDR1 ENHRY, CDR2 SYGVKD.

This clonotype has just one count. At one end the junction does not follow the germline gene, possibly because of a read error. The chain joins TRBV7-9 to TRBJ2-7; tentative D call: TRBD2 (6 bases). Looked up from germline, CDR1 is SEHNR and CDR2 is FQNEAQ (reference sequence). This CDR3 comprises 12 residues. CDR3 nucleotides: TGTGCCAGCAGCTCGATGCCGGGAGAGCGGTACTTC. Residues: CASSSMPGERYF. The full variable domain, its missing parts supplied by reference TRBV7-9 and TRBJ2-7, is DTGVSQNPRHKITKRGQNVTFRCDPISEHNRLYWYRQTLGQGPEFLTYFQNEAQLEKSRLLSDRFSAERPKGSFSTLEIQRTEQGDSAMYLCASSSMPGERYFGPGTRLTVT.

This clonotype was seen a few times. This sequence joins TRBV11-2 and TRBJ2-5; possible D gene TRBD2, 6 bases. Germline CDR1 reads SGHAT; CDR2 reads FQNNGV. This CDR3 contains 15 residues. V was trimmed by 1 base and J by 2 bases, leaving 11 bases between them. CDR3 DNA sequence: TGTGCCAGCAGCTTAGGTATAGCGGAACAAGAGACCCAGTACTTC. It specifies CASSLGIAEQETQYF.

The rearrangement links TRBV25-1 to TRBJ1-1, with TRBD1 identical over 8 bases. Germline CDR1 and CDR2: MGHDK and SYGVNS. J was trimmed by 7 bases and V by 5 bases; bases with no gene match: 9. This CDR3 comprises 14 residues. CDR3: CASSYVRGLDEAFF. The CDR3 DNA is TGTGCCAGCAGTTACGTCAGGGGGCTGGATGAAGCTTTCTTT.

There are a few counts of this clonotype. V gene TRBV9 combines with J gene TRBJ2-7; TRBD2 matches 8 bases. CDR3 size: 18 residues. The J segment lost 3 bases and the V segment lost 0 bases, leaving 14 bases of the junction unmatched. Per germline, CDR1 SGDLS and CDR2 YYNGEE. CDR3 bases: TGTGCCAGCAGCGTAGTCGTGAGTAGCGGGACTACCAACTACGAGCAGTACTTC. It specifies CASSVVVSSGTTNYEQYF.

This clonotype was counted many times. The gene calls are TRBV29-1 and TRBJ1-2, with D possibly being TRBD1 (5 bases). The germline V gene has CDR1 SQVTM and CDR2 ANQGSEA. Trimming stripped 4 bases from V and 4 bases from J, with 16 bases between. CDR3 size: 14 residues. The CDR3 protein is CSVASQAISYGYTF. DNA of the CDR3: TGCAGCGTTGCTTCACAGGCCATTTCCTATGGCTACACCTTC. Combining the CDR3 with reference TRBV29-1 and TRBJ1-2 gives the whole variable domain SAVISQKPSRDICQRGTSLTIQCQVDSQVTMMFWYRQQPGQSLTLIATANQGSEATYESGFVIDKFPISRPNLTFSTLTVSNMSPEDSSIYLCSVASQAISYGYTFGSGTRLTVV.

This chain uses TRBV4-1 with TRBJ2-7; 7 nucleotides align to TRBD2. Germline values: CDR1 MGHRA, CDR2 YSYEKL. The V segment lost 8 bases and the J segment 3 bases; nucleotides outside the gene matches: 7. The CDR3 length is 13 residues. The CDR3 spells CASSAGEFYEQYF. CDR3 sequence (DNA): TGCGCCAGCTCCGCGGGGGAGTTCTACGAGCAGTACTTC.